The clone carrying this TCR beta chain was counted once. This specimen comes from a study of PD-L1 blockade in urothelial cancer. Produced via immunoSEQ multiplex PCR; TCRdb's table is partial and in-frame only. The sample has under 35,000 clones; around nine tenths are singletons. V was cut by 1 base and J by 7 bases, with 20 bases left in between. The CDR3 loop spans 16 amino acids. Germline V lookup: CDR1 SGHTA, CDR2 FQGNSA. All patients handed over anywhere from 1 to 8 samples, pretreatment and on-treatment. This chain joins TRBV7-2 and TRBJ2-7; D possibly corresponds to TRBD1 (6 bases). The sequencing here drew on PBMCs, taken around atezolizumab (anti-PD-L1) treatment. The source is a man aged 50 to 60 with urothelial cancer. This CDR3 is CASSLDGAGAAREQYF. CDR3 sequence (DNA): TGTGCCAGCAGCTTAGATGGGGCAGGGGCGGCTCGGGAGCAGTACTTC.